This T cell receptor beta chain appears in the sequencing data of a study of blood T cells in healthy people across ages. This clonotype was counted a few times. Drawing of peripheral blood yielded 7.5 to 10 milliliters from each donor. PCR was performed a second time for about 6 to 12 cycles using a sample-barcoded 5' primer and a J-beta primer mix. TCRdb re-called the 5' RACE reads with MiXCR, one entry per CDR3 protein. Of roughly 2 million distinct CDR3 sequences listed, around 50% are singletons. This CDR3 contains 12 residues. Germline CDR1 reads MNHEY; CDR2 reads SVGAGI. Trimming cost V 6 bases and J 6 bases, with 11 bases left between them.

The sequenced material came from blood. The clonotype originates from a woman in her thirties or forties in good health. The chain recombines TRBV6-5 with TRBJ1-2; D not certain. The CDR3 DNA reads as TGTGCCAGCAGCCAGTTTAGAGATGGCTACACCTTC. This codes for CASSQFRDGYTF.